The subject of this entry is one T cell receptor (beta chain). Its antigen remains unidentified. This entry belongs to a study of vaccination and CD4 T cells after COVID-19. Treatment specified: roughly 10-day PBMC culture with coronavirus spike peptide pools or control peptides (ViraFEST assay). Trimming cost V 6 bases and J 8 bases; bases outside gene matches: 12. Germline V gene lookup returns CDR1 MNHNS and CDR2 SASEGT. The CDR3 spans 15 residues. Sequenced with the Oncomine TCR Beta short-read assay was DNA taken from cultured CD4+ T cells. TCRdb itself ran the PCR reads through MiXCR, one entry per CDR3 protein. The sample records about 20,000 distinct CDR3 sequences, about 45% being singletons.

The material sequenced was CD4+ T cells from blood, cultured in vitro. This receptor was taken from a human donor who had recovered from COVID-19. The chain links TRBV6-1 to TRBJ1-4; 7 bases are a match to TRBD1. CDR3 loop: CASSPPTGQAEKLFF. CDR3 nucleotides: TGTGCCAGCAGCCCCCCGACCGGACAGGCGGAAAAACTGTTTTTT.